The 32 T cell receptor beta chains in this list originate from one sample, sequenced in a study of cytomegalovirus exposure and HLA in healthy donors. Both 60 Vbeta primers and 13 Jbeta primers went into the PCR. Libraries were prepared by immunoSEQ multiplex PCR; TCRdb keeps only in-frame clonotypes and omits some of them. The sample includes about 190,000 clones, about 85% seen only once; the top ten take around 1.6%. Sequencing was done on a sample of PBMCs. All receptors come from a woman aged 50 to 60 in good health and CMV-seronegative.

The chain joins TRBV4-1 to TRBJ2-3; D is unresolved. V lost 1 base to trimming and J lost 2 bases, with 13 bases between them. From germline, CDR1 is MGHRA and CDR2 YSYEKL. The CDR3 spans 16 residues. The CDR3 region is CASSQVSGPLTDTQYF. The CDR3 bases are TGCGCCAGCAGCCAAGTATCAGGCCCCCTCACAGATACGCAGTATTTT.

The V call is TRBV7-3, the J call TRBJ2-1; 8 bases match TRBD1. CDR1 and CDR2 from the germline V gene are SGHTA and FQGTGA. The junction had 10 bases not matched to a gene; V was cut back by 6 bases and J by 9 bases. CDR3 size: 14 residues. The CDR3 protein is CASRVFGTGGEQFF. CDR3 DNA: TGTGCCAGCAGAGTTTTCGGGACAGGAGGTGAGCAGTTCTTC.

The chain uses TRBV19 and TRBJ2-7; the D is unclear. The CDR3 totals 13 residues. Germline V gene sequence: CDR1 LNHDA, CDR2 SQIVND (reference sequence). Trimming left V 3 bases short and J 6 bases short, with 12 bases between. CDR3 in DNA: TGTGCCAGTAGTATGTCCAGGATTGCCGAGCAGTACTTC. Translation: CASSMSRIAEQYF.

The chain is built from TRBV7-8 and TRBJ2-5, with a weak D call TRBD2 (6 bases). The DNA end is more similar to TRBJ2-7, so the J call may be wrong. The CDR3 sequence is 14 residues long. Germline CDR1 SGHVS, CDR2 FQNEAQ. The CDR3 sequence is CASSPQGRLYEQYF. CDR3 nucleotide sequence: TGTGCCAGCAGCCCCCAAGGGAGGCTCTACGAGCAGTACTTC.

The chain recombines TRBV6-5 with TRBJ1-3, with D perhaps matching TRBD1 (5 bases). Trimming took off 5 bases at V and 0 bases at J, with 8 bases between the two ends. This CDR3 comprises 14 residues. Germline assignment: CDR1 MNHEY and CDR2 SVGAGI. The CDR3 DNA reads TGTGCCAGCAGTCAGACAGCCTCTGGAAACACCATATATTTT. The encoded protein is CASSQTASGNTIYF.

CDR3 sequence reads: CASSLVASRYNEQFF. CDR3 nucleotide sequence: TGTGCCAGCAGCTTAGTTGCTAGCAGATACAATGAGCAGTTCTTC. This chain uses TRBV11-2 with TRBJ2-1, with D possibly matching TRBD2 (5 bases). Trimming cost V 1 base and J 4 bases, with 11 bases left between them. From germline, CDR1 is SGHAT and CDR2 FQNNGV. This CDR3 has 15 amino acids.

This CDR3 reads CASSQDLTTHTQYF. DNA of the CDR3: TGCGCCAGCAGCCAGGATTTGACGACTCATACGCAGTATTTT. The chain links TRBV4-1 to TRBJ2-3, with unresolved D. V was clipped by 3 bases and J by 7 bases, with 14 bases between them. This CDR3 spans 14 amino acids. Germline V gene lookup returns CDR1 MGHRA and CDR2 YSYEKL.

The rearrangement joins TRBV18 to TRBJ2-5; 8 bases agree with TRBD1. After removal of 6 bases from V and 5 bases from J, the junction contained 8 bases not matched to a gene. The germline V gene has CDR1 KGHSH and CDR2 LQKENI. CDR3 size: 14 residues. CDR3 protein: CASSPSRGRETQYF. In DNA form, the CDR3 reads TGTGCCAGCTCCCCCAGCAGGGGGCGGGAGACCCAGTACTTC.

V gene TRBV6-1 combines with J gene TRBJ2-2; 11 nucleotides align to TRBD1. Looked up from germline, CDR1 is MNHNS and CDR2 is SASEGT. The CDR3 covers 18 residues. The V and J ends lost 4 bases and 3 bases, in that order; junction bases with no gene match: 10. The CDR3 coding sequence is TGTGCCAGCAGTGCCCGTGGGGGGACAGGGGGTGACACCGGGGAGCTGTTTTTT. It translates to CASSARGGTGGDTGELFF.

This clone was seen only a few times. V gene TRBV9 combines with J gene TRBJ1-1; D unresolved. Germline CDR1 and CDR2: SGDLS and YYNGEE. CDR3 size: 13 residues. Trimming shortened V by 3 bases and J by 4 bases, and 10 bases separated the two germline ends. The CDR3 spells CASSGPRATEAFF. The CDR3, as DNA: TGTGCCAGCAGCGGTCCTAGAGCCACTGAAGCTTTCTTT.

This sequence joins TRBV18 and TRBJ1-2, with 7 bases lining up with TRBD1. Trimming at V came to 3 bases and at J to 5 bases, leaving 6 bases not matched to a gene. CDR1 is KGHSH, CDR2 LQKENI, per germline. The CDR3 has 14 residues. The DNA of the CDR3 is TGTGCCAGCTCACCCTTGGACAGGACATATGGCTACACCTTC. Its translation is CASSPLDRTYGYTF.

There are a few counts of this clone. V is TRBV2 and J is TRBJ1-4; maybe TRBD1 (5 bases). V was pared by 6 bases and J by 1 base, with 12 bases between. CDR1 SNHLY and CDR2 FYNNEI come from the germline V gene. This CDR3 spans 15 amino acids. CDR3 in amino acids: CASRTRQLTNEKLFF. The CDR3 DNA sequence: TGTGCCAGCAGAACCAGACAGCTAACTAATGAAAAACTGTTTTTT.

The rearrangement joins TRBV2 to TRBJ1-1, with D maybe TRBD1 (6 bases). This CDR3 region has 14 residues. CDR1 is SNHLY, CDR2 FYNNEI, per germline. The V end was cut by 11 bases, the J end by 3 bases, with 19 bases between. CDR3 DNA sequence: TGTGCCGGAACAGGGTCGCATGGGTACACTGAAGCTTTCTTT. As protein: CAGTGSHGYTEAFF. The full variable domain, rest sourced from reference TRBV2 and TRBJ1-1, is EPEVTQTPSHQVTQMGQEVILRCVPISNHLYFYWYRQILGQKVEFLVSFYNNEISEKSEIFDDQFSVERPDGSNFTLKIRSTKLEDSAMYFCAGTGSHGYTEAFFGQGTRLTVV.

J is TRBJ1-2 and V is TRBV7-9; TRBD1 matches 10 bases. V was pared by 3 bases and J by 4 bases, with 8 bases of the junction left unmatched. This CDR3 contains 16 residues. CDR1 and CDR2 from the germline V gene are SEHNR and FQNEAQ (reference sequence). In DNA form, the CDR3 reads TGTGCCAGCAGCTTGACAGGGGGCAAGGCTTTCTATGGCTACACCTTC. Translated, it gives CASSLTGGKAFYGYTF. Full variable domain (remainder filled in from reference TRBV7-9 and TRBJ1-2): DTGVSQNPRHKITKRGQNVTFRCDPISEHNRLYWYRQTLGQGPEFLTYFQNEAQLEKSRLLSDRFSAERPKGSFSTLEIQRTEQGDSAMYLCASSLTGGKAFYGYTFGSGTRLTVV.

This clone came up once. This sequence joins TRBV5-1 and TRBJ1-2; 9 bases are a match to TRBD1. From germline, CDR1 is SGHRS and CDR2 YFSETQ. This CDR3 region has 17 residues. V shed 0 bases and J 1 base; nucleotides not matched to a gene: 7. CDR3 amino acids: CASSLAGTGTDNYGYTF. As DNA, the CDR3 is TGCGCCAGCAGCTTGGCCGGGACAGGGACCGATAACTATGGCTACACCTTC.

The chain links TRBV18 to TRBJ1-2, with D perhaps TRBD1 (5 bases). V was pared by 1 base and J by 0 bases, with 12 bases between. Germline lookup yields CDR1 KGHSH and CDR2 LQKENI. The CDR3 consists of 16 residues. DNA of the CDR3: TGTGCCAGCTCACCACTCGCAGGGACTCCTAACTATGGCTACACCTTC. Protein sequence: CASSPLAGTPNYGYTF.

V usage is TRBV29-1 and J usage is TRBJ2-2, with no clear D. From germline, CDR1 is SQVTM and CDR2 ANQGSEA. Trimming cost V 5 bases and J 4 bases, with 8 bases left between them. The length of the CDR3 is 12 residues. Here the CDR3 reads CSVLSFTGELFF. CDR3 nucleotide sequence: TGCAGCGTTCTTAGCTTCACCGGGGAGCTGTTTTTT.

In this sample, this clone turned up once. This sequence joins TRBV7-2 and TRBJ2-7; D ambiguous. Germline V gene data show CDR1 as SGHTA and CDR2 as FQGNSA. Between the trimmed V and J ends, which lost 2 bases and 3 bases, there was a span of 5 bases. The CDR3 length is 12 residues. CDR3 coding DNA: TGTGCCAGCAGCTTACCCAGCTACGAGCAGTACTTC. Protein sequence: CASSLPSYEQYF.

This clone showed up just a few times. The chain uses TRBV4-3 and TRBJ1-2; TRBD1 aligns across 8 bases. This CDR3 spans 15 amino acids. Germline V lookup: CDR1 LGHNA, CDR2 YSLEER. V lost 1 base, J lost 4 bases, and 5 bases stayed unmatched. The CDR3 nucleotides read TGCGCCAGCAGCCAAGTCGGGACAGGTACCTATGGCTACACCTTC. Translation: CASSQVGTGTYGYTF.

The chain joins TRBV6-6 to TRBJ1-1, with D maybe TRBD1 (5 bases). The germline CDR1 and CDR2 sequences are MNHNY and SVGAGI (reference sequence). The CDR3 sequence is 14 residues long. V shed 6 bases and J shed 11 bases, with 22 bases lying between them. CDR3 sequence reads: CASSFSGTDGRAFF. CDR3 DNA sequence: TGTGCCAGCAGCTTCTCCGGGACTGACGGGAGGGCTTTCTTT.

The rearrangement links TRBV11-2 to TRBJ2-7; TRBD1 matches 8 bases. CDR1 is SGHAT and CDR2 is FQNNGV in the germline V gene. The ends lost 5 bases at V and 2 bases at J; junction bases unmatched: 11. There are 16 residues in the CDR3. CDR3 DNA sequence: TGTGCCAGCAGCCCTCGGGACAGGAGAAAAGCCTACGAGCAGTACTTC. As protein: CASSPRDRRKAYEQYF.

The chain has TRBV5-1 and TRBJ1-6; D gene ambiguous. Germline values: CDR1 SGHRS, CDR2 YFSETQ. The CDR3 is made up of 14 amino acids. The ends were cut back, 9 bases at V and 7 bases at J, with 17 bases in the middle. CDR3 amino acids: CATSFLAVNSPLHF. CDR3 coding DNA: TGCGCCACCTCTTTCCTGGCAGTAAATTCACCCCTCCACTTT.

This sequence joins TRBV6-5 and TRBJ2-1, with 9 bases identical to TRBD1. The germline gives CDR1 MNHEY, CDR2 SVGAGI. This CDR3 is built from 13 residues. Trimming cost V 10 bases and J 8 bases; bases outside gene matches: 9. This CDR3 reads CATRDREHDEQFF. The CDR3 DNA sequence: TGTGCCACCCGGGACAGGGAACACGATGAGCAGTTCTTC.

The DNA of the CDR3 is TGTGCCACCTTTCTGGGCGGGAGGGCCAAAACAGATACGCAGTATTTT. This sequence encodes CATFLGGRAKTDTQYF. The chain joins TRBV6-6 to TRBJ2-3, with 9 bases matching TRBD2. This CDR3 contains 16 residues. Germline V CDR1 and CDR2: MNHNY, SVGAGI (reference sequence). The ends lost 10 bases at V and 3 bases at J; junction bases unmatched: 14.

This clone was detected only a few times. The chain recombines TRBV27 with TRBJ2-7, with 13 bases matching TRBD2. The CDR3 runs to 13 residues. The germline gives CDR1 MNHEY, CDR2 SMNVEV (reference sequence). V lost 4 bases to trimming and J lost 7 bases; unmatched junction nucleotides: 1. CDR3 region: CASSSGLAGEQYF. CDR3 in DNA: TGTGCCAGCAGTTCGGGACTAGCGGGGGAGCAGTACTTC.

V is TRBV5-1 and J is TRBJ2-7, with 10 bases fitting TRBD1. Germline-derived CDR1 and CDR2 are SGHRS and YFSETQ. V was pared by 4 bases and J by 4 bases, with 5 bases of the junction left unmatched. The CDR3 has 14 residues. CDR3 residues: CASSEGTGAYEQYF. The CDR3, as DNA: TGCGCCAGCAGCGAAGGGACAGGGGCGTACGAGCAGTACTTC.

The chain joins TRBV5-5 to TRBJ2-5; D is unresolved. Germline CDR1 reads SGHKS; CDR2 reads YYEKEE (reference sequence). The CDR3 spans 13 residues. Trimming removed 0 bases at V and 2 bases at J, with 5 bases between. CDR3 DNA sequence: TGTGCCAGCAGCTTGGCCTTACAAGAGACCCAGTACTTC. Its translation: CASSLALQETQYF.

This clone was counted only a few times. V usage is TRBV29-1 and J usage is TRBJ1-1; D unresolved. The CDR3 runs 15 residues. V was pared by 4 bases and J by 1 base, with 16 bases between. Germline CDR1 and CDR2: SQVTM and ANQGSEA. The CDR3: CSVVVSRGTNTEAFF. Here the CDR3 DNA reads TGCAGCGTTGTAGTATCCCGCGGAACGAACACTGAAGCTTTCTTT.

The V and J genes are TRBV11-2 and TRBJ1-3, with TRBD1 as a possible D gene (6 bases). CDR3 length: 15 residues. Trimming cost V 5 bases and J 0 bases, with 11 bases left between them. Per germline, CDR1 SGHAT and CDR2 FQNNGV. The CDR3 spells CASSATGSSGNTIYF. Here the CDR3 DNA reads TGTGCCAGCAGCGCCACAGGGAGCTCTGGAAACACCATATATTTT.

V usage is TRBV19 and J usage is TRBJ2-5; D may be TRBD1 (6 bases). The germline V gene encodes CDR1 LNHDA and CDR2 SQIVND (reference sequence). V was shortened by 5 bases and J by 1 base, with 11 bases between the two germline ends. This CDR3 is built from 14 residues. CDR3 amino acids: CASSPGTPQETQYF. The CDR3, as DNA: TGTGCCAGTAGTCCCGGGACACCCCAAGAGACCCAGTACTTC. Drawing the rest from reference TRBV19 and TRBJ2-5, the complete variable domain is DGGITQSPKYLFRKEGQNVTLSCEQNLNHDAMYWYRQDPGQGLRLIYYSQIVNDFQKGDIAEGYSVSREKKESFPLTVTSAQKNPTAFYLCASSPGTPQETQYFGPGTRLLVL.

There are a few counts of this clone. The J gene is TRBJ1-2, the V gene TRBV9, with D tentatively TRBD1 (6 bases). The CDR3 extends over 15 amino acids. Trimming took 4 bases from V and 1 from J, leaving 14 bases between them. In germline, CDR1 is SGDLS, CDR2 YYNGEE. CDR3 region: CASSLGQSDNYGYTF. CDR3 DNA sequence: TGTGCCAGCAGCCTTGGACAGTCAGATAACTATGGCTACACCTTC.

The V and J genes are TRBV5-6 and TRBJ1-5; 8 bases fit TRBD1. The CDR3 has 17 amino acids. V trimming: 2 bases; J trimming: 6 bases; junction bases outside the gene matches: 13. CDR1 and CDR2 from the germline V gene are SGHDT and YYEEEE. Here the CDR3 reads CASSFGDRGLGGQPQHF. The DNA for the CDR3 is TGTGCCAGCAGCTTTGGTGACAGGGGTCTAGGGGGTCAGCCCCAGCATTTT.